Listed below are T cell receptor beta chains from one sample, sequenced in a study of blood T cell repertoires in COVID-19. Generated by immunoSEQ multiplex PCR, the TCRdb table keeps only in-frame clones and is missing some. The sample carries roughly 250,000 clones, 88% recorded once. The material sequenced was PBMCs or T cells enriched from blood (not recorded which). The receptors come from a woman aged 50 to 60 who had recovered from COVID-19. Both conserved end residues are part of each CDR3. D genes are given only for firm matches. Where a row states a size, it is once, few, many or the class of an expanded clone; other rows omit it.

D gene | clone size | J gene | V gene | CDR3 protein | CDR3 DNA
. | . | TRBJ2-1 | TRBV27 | CASSFGGTYNEQFF | TGTGCCAGCAGTTTTGGCGGAACCTACAATGAGCAGTTCTTC
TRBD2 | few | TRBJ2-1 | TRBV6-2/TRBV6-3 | CASSYYGLAVNEQFF | TGTGCCAGCAGTTACTACGGACTAGCGGTAAATGAGCAGTTCTTC
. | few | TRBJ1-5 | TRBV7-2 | CASSLNGKDTQPQHF | TGTGCCAGCAGCCTTAACGGGAAGGATACTCAGCCCCAGCATTTT
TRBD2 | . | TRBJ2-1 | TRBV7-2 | CASSLTSGTYNEQFF | TGTGCCAGCAGCCTGACTAGCGGGACCTACAATGAGCAGTTCTTC
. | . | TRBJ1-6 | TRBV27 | CASSLTPPFWAIKNSPLHF | TGTGCCAGCAGTCTCACACCCCCATTCTGGGCGATTAAGAATTCACCCCTCCACTTT
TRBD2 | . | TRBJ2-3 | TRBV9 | CASSPGLAGGPDTQYF | TGTGCCAGCAGCCCAGGACTAGCGGGAGGACCAGATACGCAGTATTTT
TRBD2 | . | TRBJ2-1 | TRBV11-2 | CAGAAGGATEQFF | TGTGCCGGGGCAGCGGGAGGGGCTACTGAGCAGTTCTTC
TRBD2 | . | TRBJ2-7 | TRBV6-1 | CASSDRGVPSGPYEQYF | TGTGCCAGCAGTGACCGGGGTGTGCCTAGCGGTCCCTACGAGCAGTACTTC
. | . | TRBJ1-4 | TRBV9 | CASSVDRGEKLFF | TGTGCCAGCAGCGTAGATCGGGGGGAAAAACTGTTTTTT
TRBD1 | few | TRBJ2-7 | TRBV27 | CASSLLTGTVSYEQYF | TGTGCCAGCAGCCTATTAACCGGGACAGTTTCCTACGAGCAGTACTTC
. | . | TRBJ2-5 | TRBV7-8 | CASSASEETQYF | TGTGCCAGCAGCGCTTCGGAAGAGACCCAGTACTTC
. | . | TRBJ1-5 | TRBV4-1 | CASSQPGRGQPQHF | TGCGCCAGCAGCCAACCTGGGAGGGGTCAGCCCCAGCATTTT
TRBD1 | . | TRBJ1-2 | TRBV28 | CASSSQGDGYTF | TGTGCCAGCAGTTCCCAGGGGGATGGCTACACCTTC
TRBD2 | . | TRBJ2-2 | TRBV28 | CASSSPSGSSNTGELFF | TGTGCCAGCAGTTCCCCTAGCGGGAGCTCGAACACCGGGGAGCTGTTTTTT
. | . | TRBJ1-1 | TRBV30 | CASFFHADGGRWTEAFF | TGTGCCTCGTTCTTCCACGCCGACGGGGGGAGATGGACTGAAGCTTTCTTT
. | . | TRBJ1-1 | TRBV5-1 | CASSLEPQIGAFF | TGCGCCAGCAGCTTGGAACCCCAAATCGGAGCTTTCTTT
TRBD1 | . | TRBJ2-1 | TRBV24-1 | CATSDYGTGNGNEQFF | TGTGCCACCAGTGATTACGGGACAGGGAATGGGAATGAGCAGTTCTTC
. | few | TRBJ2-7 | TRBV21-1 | CASSKERLAVSYEQYF | TGTGCCAGCAGCAAAGAGAGACTAGCGGTAAGTTACGAGCAGTACTTC
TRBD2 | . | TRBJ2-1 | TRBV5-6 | CASSLLAGGTNEQFF | TGTGCCAGCAGCCTACTAGCGGGAGGGACGAATGAGCAGTTCTTC
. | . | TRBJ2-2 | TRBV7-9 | CASRLTGVDGELFF | TGTGCCAGCCGGTTAACGGGAGTAGACGGGGAGCTGTTTTTT
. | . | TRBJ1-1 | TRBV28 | CASSFQGEAFF | TGTGCCAGCAGTTTCCAGGGGGAAGCTTTCTTT
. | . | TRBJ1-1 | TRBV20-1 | CSASPGSNTEAFF | TGCAGTGCTAGTCCGGGGTCGAACACTGAAGCTTTCTTT
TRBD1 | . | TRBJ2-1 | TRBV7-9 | CASSPRGVTGGGEQFF | TGTGCCAGCAGCCCCCGGGGGGTAACAGGGGGCGGTGAGCAGTTCTTC
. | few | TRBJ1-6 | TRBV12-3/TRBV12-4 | CASSGPGNSPLHF | TGTGCCAGCAGCGGCCCCGGGAATTCACCCCTCCACTTT
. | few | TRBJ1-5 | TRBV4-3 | CASSQAAVGNQPQHF | TGCGCCAGCAGCCAGGCCGCAGTTGGCAATCAGCCCCAGCATTTT
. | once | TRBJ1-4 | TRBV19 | CASRERSSEKLFF | TGTGCCAGTCGAGAGAGGTCCTCCGAAAAACTGTTTTTT
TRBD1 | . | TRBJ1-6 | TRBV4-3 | CASSHLQGANSPLHF | TGCGCCAGCAGCCACTTACAGGGGGCCAATTCACCCCTCCACTTT
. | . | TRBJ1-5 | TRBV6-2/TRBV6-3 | CASSYRRTGNQPQHF | TGTGCCAGCAGTTACCGCCGGACGGGAAATCAGCCCCAGCATTTT
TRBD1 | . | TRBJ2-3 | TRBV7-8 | CASSLVGGQGAFFF | TGTGCCAGCAGCTTAGTAGGCGGTCAGGGGGCTTTCTTCTTT
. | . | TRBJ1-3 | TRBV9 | CASSPGLAGNTIYF | TGTGCCAGCAGTCCTGGACTGGCGGGAAACACCATATATTTT
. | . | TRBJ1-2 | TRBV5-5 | CASSSKKTGPYGYTF | TGTGCCAGCAGCTCAAAAAAAACAGGGCCCTATGGCTACACCTTC
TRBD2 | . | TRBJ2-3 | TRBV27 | CASSRTSGSLGRRDTQYF | TGTGCCAGCAGTCGGACTAGCGGGAGCTTGGGTAGGAGAGATACGCAGTATTTT
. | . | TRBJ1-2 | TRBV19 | CASTPGRTQYGYTF | TGTGCCTCGACCCCGGGCCGGACACAATATGGCTACACCTTC
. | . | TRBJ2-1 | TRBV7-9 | CASSLAGGTINEQFF | TGTGCCAGCTCCCTGGCCGGAGGCACGATCAATGAGCAGTTCTTC
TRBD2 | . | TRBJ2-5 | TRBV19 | CASSPGGGLAGETQYF | TGTGCCAGTAGTCCAGGCGGGGGACTAGCGGGAGAGACCCAGTACTTC
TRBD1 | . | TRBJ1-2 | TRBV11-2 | CASSLDFNRGPNYGYTF | TGTGCCAGCAGCTTAGATTTTAACAGGGGCCCTAACTATGGCTACACCTTC
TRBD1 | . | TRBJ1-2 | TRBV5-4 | CASSSGQGAYYGYTF | TGTGCCAGCAGCTCGGGACAGGGGGCTTACTATGGCTACACCTTC
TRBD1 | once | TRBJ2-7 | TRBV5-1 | CASSLAPGQSYEQYF | TGCGCCAGCAGCTTGGCTCCGGGACAGTCCTACGAGCAGTACTTC
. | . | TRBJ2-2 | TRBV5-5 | CASSWGMGGTGELFF | TGTGCCAGCAGCTGGGGGATGGGGGGCACCGGGGAGCTGTTTTTT
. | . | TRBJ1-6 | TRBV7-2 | CASSLVQAYNSPLHF | TGTGCCAGCAGCTTAGTCCAGGCTTATAATTCACCCCTCCACTTT
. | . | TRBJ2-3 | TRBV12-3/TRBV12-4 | CASSNTRGSQYF | TGTGCCAGCAGTAATACCCGGGGGTCGCAGTATTTT
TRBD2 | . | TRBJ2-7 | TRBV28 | CASSLWTSGASYEQYF | TGTGCCAGCAGTTTATGGACTAGCGGGGCCTCCTACGAGCAGTACTTC
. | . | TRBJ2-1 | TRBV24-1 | CATSVQGGSNEQFF | TGTGCCACCAGTGTACAGGGTGGGAGCAATGAGCAGTTCTTC
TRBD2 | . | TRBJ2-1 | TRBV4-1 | CASSQSLLANDGEQFF | TGCGCCAGCAGCCAATCCTTACTAGCGAACGACGGCGAGCAGTTCTTC
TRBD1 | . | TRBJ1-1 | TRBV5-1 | CASSLWPGTGGLIAEAFF | TGCGCCAGCAGCTTGTGGCCCGGGACAGGGGGTCTTATTGCTGAAGCTTTCTTT
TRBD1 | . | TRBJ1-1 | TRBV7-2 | CASSAQVGDRGNTEAFF | TGTGCCAGCAGCGCCCAGGTTGGGGACAGGGGGAACACTGAAGCTTTCTTT
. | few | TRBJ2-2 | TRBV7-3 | CASSLIGGAKNTGELFF | TGTGCCAGCAGCTTAATTGGCGGAGCAAAGAACACCGGGGAGCTGTTTTTT
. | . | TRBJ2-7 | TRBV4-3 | CASSQDVRYEQYF | TGCGCCAGCAGCCAAGACGTTCGTTACGAGCAGTACTTC
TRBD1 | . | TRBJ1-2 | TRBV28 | CASRSGTALGYTF | TGTGCCAGCAGATCCGGGACAGCGTTAGGCTACACCTTC
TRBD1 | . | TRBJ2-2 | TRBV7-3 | CASSPTRDRGTGELFF | TGTGCCAGCAGCCCAACCCGGGACAGGGGGACCGGGGAGCTGTTTTTT
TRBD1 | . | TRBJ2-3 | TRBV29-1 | CSVPQGADTQYF | TGCAGCGTACCTCAGGGGGCAGATACGCAGTATTTT
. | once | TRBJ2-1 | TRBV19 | CASSTARAEHNEQFF | TGTGCCAGTAGTACGGCCAGGGCAGAACACAATGAGCAGTTCTTC
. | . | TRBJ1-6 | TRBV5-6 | CASSSGDADNSPLHF | TGTGCCAGCAGCTCGGGAGACGCCGATAATTCACCCCTCCACTTT
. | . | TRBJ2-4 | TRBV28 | CASRGGGTNSKNIQYF | TGTGCCAGCAGGGGAGGGGGGACTAACTCCAAAAACATTCAGTACTTC
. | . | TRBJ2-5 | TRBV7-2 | CASSLRMGGGEGETQYF | TGTGCCAGCAGCTTAAGGATGGGAGGGGGGGAAGGAGAGACCCAGTACTTC
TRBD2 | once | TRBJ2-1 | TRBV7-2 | CASSLQLAGGPWFF | TGTGCCAGCAGCTTACAACTAGCGGGAGGGCCGTGGTTCTTC
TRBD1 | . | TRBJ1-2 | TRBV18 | CASSPGTGADYGYTF | TGTGCCAGCTCGCCCGGGACAGGGGCTGACTATGGCTACACCTTC
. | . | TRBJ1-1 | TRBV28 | CAVKPTRGTEAFF | TGTGCCGTCAAACCCACGAGAGGCACTGAAGCTTTCTTT
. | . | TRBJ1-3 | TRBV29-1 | CSVEEGAAGNTIYF | TGCAGCGTTGAAGAGGGGGCCGCTGGAAACACCATATATTTT
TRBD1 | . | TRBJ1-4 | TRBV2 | CASKKITGDEKLFF | TGTGCCAGCAAGAAGATAACAGGGGATGAAAAACTGTTTTTT